Listed below are T cell receptor beta chains from one sample, sequenced in a study of blood T cell repertoires in COVID-19. Libraries were prepared by immunoSEQ multiplex PCR; TCRdb keeps only in-frame clonotypes and omits some of them. The table includes 250,000 to 350,000 clones, 80% to 90% detected once. Material for sequencing was PBMCs or T cells enriched from blood (not recorded which). These receptors were collected from a woman between 18 and 30 years old who had recovered from COVID-19. Both conserved end residues are part of each CDR3. The D gene is left open where the match is weak. Clone size is not always given. Where it is, it says once, few, many or a class for expanded clones.

v_gene	abundance	j_gene	d_gene	len	CDR3aa	CDR3nt
TRBV7-2	.	TRBJ1-6	.	13	CASSLEKTLPLHF	TGTGCCAGCAGCTTAGAAAAAACATTACCCCTCCACTTT
TRBV7-2	.	TRBJ2-1	TRBD2	13	CASSFGGGDEQFF	TGTGCCAGCAGCTTCGGCGGGGGGGATGAGCAGTTCTTC
TRBV5-4	.	TRBJ1-1	TRBD1	13	CASGGDRVSEAFF	TGTGCCAGCGGGGGAGACAGGGTTTCTGAAGCTTTCTTT
TRBV14	few	TRBJ1-1	.	13	CASSPWGGTEAFF	TGTGCCAGCAGCCCCTGGGGGGGGACTGAAGCTTTCTTT
TRBV5-1	once	TRBJ2-3	TRBD1	16	CASSLEGQGLTDTQYF	TGCGCCAGCAGCTTGGAAGGACAGGGCCTCACAGATACGCAGTATTTT
TRBV29-1	.	TRBJ2-3	TRBD1	11	CSGQGPDTQYF	TGCAGCGGACAGGGTCCGGATACGCAGTATTTT
TRBV9	once	TRBJ1-5	TRBD1	15	CASSQGAVSNQPQHF	TGTGCCAGCAGTCAGGGGGCTGTAAGCAATCAGCCCCAGCATTTT
TRBV29-1	.	TRBJ1-1	TRBD1	14	CSARGQGANTEAFF	TGCAGCGCCCGGGGACAGGGGGCGAACACTGAAGCTTTCTTT
TRBV7-2	.	TRBJ1-6	.	15	CASSSLGTGGSPLHF	TGTGCCAGCAGCTCGCTGGGAACAGGCGGTTCACCCCTCCACTTT
TRBV9	once	TRBJ1-1	.	14	CASSVVEGYTEAFF	TGTGCCAGCAGCGTAGTGGAGGGTTACACTGAAGCTTTCTTT
TRBV4-1	.	TRBJ1-1	TRBD1	17	CASSQDSAGTGVTEAFF	TGCGCCAGCAGCCAAGACTCCGCCGGGACAGGGGTTACTGAAGCTTTCTTT
TRBV20-1	.	TRBJ2-1	TRBD2	17	CSASTPRSVAGVREQFF	TGCAGTGCTAGTACCCCGAGGTCGGTAGCGGGGGTTCGAGAGCAGTTCTTC
TRBV29-1	once	TRBJ2-2	.	13	CSVGQGWTGELFF	TGCAGCGTGGGGCAGGGATGGACCGGGGAGCTGTTTTTT
TRBV7-9	.	TRBJ1-2	.	13	CASSINGLYGYTF	TGTGCCAGCAGCATCAATGGACTTTATGGCTACACCTTC
TRBV5-1	.	TRBJ1-2	.	14	CASSLGDNNYGYTF	TGCGCCAGCAGCTTGGGGGACAACAACTATGGCTACACCTTC
TRBV5-6	once	TRBJ1-2	TRBD1	14	CASSPAGQSYGYTF	TGTGCCAGCAGTCCCGCGGGACAGAGCTATGGCTACACCTTC
TRBV25-1	.	TRBJ1-6	.	15	CASSDSWGRLSPLHF	TGTGCCAGCAGTGATTCGTGGGGCCGCCTTTCACCCCTCCACTTT
TRBV18	.	TRBJ2-5	TRBD2	18	CASSPPVGGGVGPETQYF	TGTGCCAGCTCACCACCGGTTGGCGGGGGAGTAGGTCCAGAGACCCAGTACTTC
TRBV21-1	.	TRBJ1-5	.	14	CASRAVRPNQPQHF	TGTGCCAGCAGAGCGGTGCGTCCCAATCAGCCCCAGCATTTT
TRBV4-1	.	TRBJ2-7	TRBD2	17	CASSPGVVAGEYYEQYF	TGCGCCAGCAGCCCCGGGGTAGTAGCGGGGGAGTACTACGAGCAGTACTTC
TRBV11-3	.	TRBJ2-3	TRBD1	15	CASSLDGQDTDTQYF	TGTGCCAGCAGCTTAGATGGACAGGACACAGATACGCAGTATTTT
TRBV11-2	.	TRBJ1-1	.	13	CASSLEGALEAFF	TGTGCCAGCAGCTTAGAAGGGGCTCTCGAAGCTTTCTTT
TRBV9	.	TRBJ2-3	.	15	CASSVVGSEADTQYF	TGTGCCAGCAGCGTAGTAGGCTCCGAGGCAGATACGCAGTATTTT
TRBV4-1	once	TRBJ2-5	TRBD1	12	CASSQAGGTQYF	TGCGCCAGCAGCCAAGCAGGGGGGACCCAGTACTTC
TRBV15	.	TRBJ1-1	TRBD1	18	CATSRFRTGGEPNTEAFF	TGTGCCACCAGCAGATTTCGAACAGGGGGTGAACCGAACACTGAAGCTTTCTTT
TRBV6-1	once	TRBJ2-5	.	15	CASSESVRGPETQYF	TGTGCCAGCAGTGAATCAGTCAGAGGCCCAGAGACCCAGTACTTC
TRBV27	.	TRBJ1-2	.	15	CASKRGGLSFEGYTF	TGTGCCAGCAAAAGGGGGGGGCTTAGTTTTGAGGGCTACACCTTC
TRBV30	once	TRBJ2-3	TRBD2	15	CAWSALAGGTNTQYF	TGTGCCTGGAGTGCATTAGCGGGGGGAACGAATACGCAGTATTTT
TRBV15	.	TRBJ1-2	.	14	CATSRDPVNYGYTF	TGTGCCACCAGCAGAGACCCCGTAAACTATGGCTACACCTTC
TRBV4-2	.	TRBJ2-5	.	16	CASSQITGGKKETQYF	TGTGCCAGCAGCCAAATAACAGGTGGGAAAAAAGAGACCCAGTACTTC
TRBV19	.	TRBJ2-7	.	16	CASSIKYGFSTYEQYF	TGTGCCAGTAGTATAAAATACGGGTTCAGCACCTACGAGCAGTACTTC
TRBV5-1	.	TRBJ2-7	.	16	CASSLGGASGSYEQYF	TGCGCCAGCAGCCTTGGGGGGGCCTCAGGAAGCTACGAGCAGTACTTC
TRBV10-3	.	TRBJ2-5	TRBD2	17	CAISATNPSGGGETQYF	TGTGCCATCAGTGCCACAAACCCTAGCGGGGGAGGAGAGACCCAGTACTTC
TRBV12-5	.	TRBJ2-6	.	16	CASARGASSGANVLTF	TGTGCTAGTGCGCGCGGGGCCTCCTCTGGGGCCAACGTCCTGACTTTC
TRBV5-6	.	TRBJ1-2	.	12	CASSIDSYGYTF	TGTGCCAGCAGCATTGACAGCTATGGCTACACCTTC